This T cell receptor (beta chain) was sequenced in a study of blood T cell repertoires in COVID-19. V dropped 4 bases and J dropped 1 base, with 13 bases sitting between them. CDR1 is MNHNY, CDR2 SVGAGI, per germline (reference sequence). The CDR3 totals 15 residues. The authors' processing: Reference gene primer amplification gave estimated nucleated cell counts. Here immunoSEQ multiplex PCR was the method, and the copy in TCRdb shows in-frame clones only, minus some. That table furnishes V, J and clone size, whereas the DNA furnished D and trimming. The sample contains 55,000 to 70,000 clones, around 80% of which appear only once.

The sequenced sample was peripheral blood. The sequence derives from a human donor in a cohort sampled during active COVID-19. The chain joins TRBV6-6 to TRBJ1-1; tentative D call: TRBD1 (6 bases). CDR3 sequence reads: CASSSSGHPNTEAFF. The DNA for the CDR3 is TGTGCCAGCAGTTCCTCGGGACACCCGAACACTGAAGCTTTCTTT.